This T cell receptor beta chain was observed in a study of neoadjuvant anti-PD-1 for oral cavity cancer. Blood libraries mostly used approximately 450 ng genomic DNA, six replicates each. Some clones are missing from TCRdb's copy, which holds only in-frame ones; the method was immunoSEQ multiplex PCR. The profile shows roughly 34,000 clones, around nine tenths of them singletons. This clone was observed a few times. This CDR3 region has 14 residues. Germline V CDR1 and CDR2: MRHNA, SNTAGT. V was trimmed by 4 bases and J by 0 bases, leaving 4 bases between them. The chain combines TRBV6-4 with TRBJ2-6; unclear D gene. The clonotype comes from a person aged 40 to 85 with oral cavity squamous cell carcinoma. This specimen consisted of PBMCs, obtained before nivolumab (anti-PD-1) treatment. CDR3 loop: CASSGHSGANVLTF. The DNA of the CDR3 is TGTGCCAGCAGTGGACACTCTGGGGCCAACGTCCTGACTTTC.